This T cell receptor (beta chain) was found in a study of technical replicates of blood from a few donors. Profiled with immunoSEQ multiplex PCR; TCRdb holds only in-frame clones, not every one. The sample includes tens of thousands of clones, nearly 97% seen only once; the top ten take 0.24%. This CDR3 region has 16 residues. Per germline, CDR1 MDHEN and CDR2 SYDVKM. The V end lost 2 bases, the J end lost 2 bases, and 16 bases lay between the germline ends. Source material: T cells isolated from PBMCs. The chain has TRBV28 and TRBJ2-7; possibly TRBD2 for D (5 bases). This receptor was taken from a human donor in good health. The CDR3 reads CASSLLDEGAPYEQYF. CDR3 nucleotide sequence: TGTGCCAGCAGTTTACTGGATGAGGGAGCCCCCTACGAGCAGTACTTC.